The T cell receptor beta chain under discussion was sequenced for a study of T cell clonotyping in hematopoietic cell transplantation. Study outcomes and limitations: Few recipient clonotypes overlapped donors; over 95% were de novo at given depth. Graft donor and pretransplant recipient Inverse Simpson Index values predicted broader posttransplant TCR diversity. Pathologically expanded recipient clonotypes increased progressively from day 30 to day 180 as diversity fell.

The V end was cut by 0 bases, the J end by 1 base, with 7 bases between. Germline V gene lookup returns CDR1 SGDLS and CDR2 YYNGEE. The CDR3 extends over 14 amino acids. TCRdb's copy holds only in-frame clones and misses some; the assay was immunoSEQ multiplex PCR. The data show around 27,000 clones, 60% to 75% seen once. This sample's time point: recipient sample about 28 days before transplant, after cytoreduction. On this clone itself: Antigen unknown.

The clonotype comes from a man aged 50 to 60 with myelodysplastic syndrome. Some clones in this sample may be carry-over from other donors' samples. This sample comprised peripheral blood mononuclear cells, obtained before stem cell transplant. The rearrangement uses TRBV9 and TRBJ2-5; D is unclear. The CDR3 is CASSVALFQETQYF. The CDR3 coding sequence is TGTGCCAGCAGCGTAGCTCTGTTCCAAGAGACCCAGTACTTC. The full variable domain, with the rest looked up from reference TRBV9 and TRBJ2-5, is DSGVTQTPKHLITATGQRVTLRCSPRSGDLSVYWYQQSLDQGLQFLIQYYNGEERAKGNILERFSAQQFPDLHSELNLSSLELGDSALYFCASSVALFQETQYFGPGTRLLVL.